The 29 T cell receptor beta chains in this list originate from one sample, sequenced in a study of T cell responses to AZD1222 COVID-19 vaccine. The table came from immunoSEQ multiplex PCR; TCRdb's copy has only in-frame clones and leaves some out. The table has under 150,000 clones, about 90% seen once. Sequencing used peripheral blood, obtained on day 0 of AZD1222 vaccination. All receptors come from an adult in good health.

The rearrangement joins TRBV6-6 to TRBJ1-5; the D is unclear. Trimming pared 7 bases from V and 0 bases from J, leaving 13 bases between. The germline CDR1 and CDR2 sequences are MNHNY and SVGAGI (reference sequence). This CDR3 region has 15 residues. CDR3 protein: CASKSFGFSNQPQHF. CDR3 coding DNA: TGTGCCAGCAAGAGTTTTGGGTTTAGCAATCAGCCCCAGCATTTT.

The rearrangement joins TRBV5-1 to TRBJ2-5; 8 positions agree with TRBD1. After removal of 4 bases from V and 4 bases from J, the junction contained 6 bases not matched to a gene. The CDR3 runs 14 residues. Germline V lookup: CDR1 SGHRS, CDR2 YFSETQ. The CDR3 nucleotides read TGCGCCAGCAGCATGGACAGGGCCGGAGAGACCCAGTACTTC. Translation: CASSMDRAGETQYF.

The rearrangement links TRBV18 to TRBJ1-1; the D is unclear. The CDR3 contains 14 residues. Trimming stripped 3 bases from V and 6 bases from J, with 14 bases between. In germline, CDR1 is KGHSH, CDR2 LQKENI. CDR3 nucleotides: TGTGCCAGCTCACCCCGGGGTACCCAACCTGAAGCTTTCTTT. As protein: CASSPRGTQPEAFF. The full variable domain, its missing parts supplied by reference TRBV18 and TRBJ1-1, is NAGVMQNPRHLVRRRGQEARLRCSPMKGHSHVYWYRQLPEEGLKFMVYLQKENIIDESGMPKERFSAEFPKEGPSILRIQQVVRGDSAAYFCASSPRGTQPEAFFGQGTRLTVV.

The chain has TRBV30 and TRBJ1-2; D is undetermined. V lost 5 bases and J 7 bases, leaving 17 bases between the germline ends. Germline loops: CDR1 GTSNPN, CDR2 SVGIG (reference sequence). CDR3 size: 13 residues. The CDR3 bases are TGTGCCTGGGCCCCCGGCGGGAGCCGTGGCTACACCTTC. It codes for CAWAPGGSRGYTF.

The V and J genes are TRBV19 and TRBJ1-5; D perhaps matches TRBD1 (6 bases). Trimming removed 2 bases at V and 6 bases at J, with 17 bases between. CDR1 is LNHDA and CDR2 is SQIVND in the germline V gene (reference sequence). The CDR3 is 16 amino acids. Here the CDR3 reads CASSITQGLSGQPQHF. CDR3 coding DNA: TGTGCCAGTAGTATAACGCAGGGGTTAAGTGGTCAGCCCCAGCATTTT.

The chain links TRBV6-5 to TRBJ1-2; D remains unclear. The V and J ends lost 6 bases and 4 bases respectively, with 15 bases between them. The CDR3 is 14 residues long. CDR1 and CDR2 (germline): MNHEY, SVGAGI. The CDR3 here is CASRFSAGSYGYTF. The CDR3 DNA reads as TGTGCCAGCAGGTTCTCCGCTGGGAGCTATGGCTACACCTTC.

The V and J genes are TRBV5-1 and TRBJ2-2; D remains ambiguous. Trimming removed 6 bases at V and 1 base at J, with 13 bases between. In germline, CDR1 is SGHRS, CDR2 YFSETQ. CDR3 length: 15 amino acids. DNA for the CDR3: TGCGCCAGCACGGTACGGACGAGGAACACCGGGGAGCTGTTTTTT. Translating it yields CASTVRTRNTGELFF.

The rearrangement uses TRBV18 and TRBJ1-2; D gene uncertain. The CDR3 covers 11 residues. The germline V gene has CDR1 KGHSH and CDR2 LQKENI. V was trimmed by 2 bases and J by 9 bases, leaving 7 bases between them. The CDR3 spells CASSPDGSYTF. The CDR3, as DNA: TGTGCCAGCTCACCAGACGGAAGCTACACCTTC. The complete variable domain, with remaining parts taken from reference TRBV18 and TRBJ1-2, reads NAGVMQNPRHLVRRRGQEARLRCSPMKGHSHVYWYRQLPEEGLKFMVYLQKENIIDESGMPKERFSAEFPKEGPSILRIQQVVRGDSAAYFCASSPDGSYTFGSGTRLTVV.

The chain uses TRBV20-1 and TRBJ2-7; D not resolved. Germline assignment: CDR1 DFQATT and CDR2 SNEGSKA (reference sequence). V lost 0 bases to trimming and J lost 5 bases, with 5 bases between them. The CDR3 loop spans 11 amino acids. CDR3 coding DNA: TGCAGTGCTAGAGATACTCACGAGCAGTACTTC. Translated: CSARDTHEQYF.

In DNA form, the CDR3 reads TGTGCCAGCTCACCCGGGTCCGGCACATCCTACGAGCAGTACTTC. It codes for CASSPGSGTSYEQYF. The chain couples TRBV18 to TRBJ2-7; D call uncertain. This CDR3 has 15 amino acids. The germline V gene has CDR1 KGHSH and CDR2 LQKENI. The V and J ends lost 3 bases and 1 base respectively, with 13 bases between them.

This chain joins TRBV4-1 and TRBJ1-5, with D possibly being TRBD1 (5 bases). The germline V and J ends were trimmed by 1 base and 2 bases, with 9 bases remaining between them. CDR1 MGHRA and CDR2 YSYEKL come from the germline V gene. CDR3 size: 15 residues. CDR3 residues: CASSQVGVGNQPQHF. CDR3 coding DNA: TGCGCCAGCAGCCAAGTAGGGGTGGGCAATCAGCCCCAGCATTTT.

This clone was seen just once. The rearrangement joins TRBV4-1 to TRBJ1-1; D is undetermined. Between the trimmed V and J ends, which lost 2 bases and 5 bases, there was a span of 6 bases. The CDR3 covers 12 residues. Germline CDR1 is MGHRA and CDR2 is YSYEKL. CDR3 sequence (DNA): TGCGCCAGCAGCCAATCCCGGACTGAAGCTTTCTTT. This codes for CASSQSRTEAFF.

This chain uses TRBV7-9 with TRBJ2-1; D tentatively reads TRBD1 or TRBD2 (5 bases each). The V and J ends lost 3 bases and 12 bases respectively, with 24 bases between them. In germline, CDR1 is SEHNR, CDR2 FQNEAQ (reference sequence). This CDR3 spans 16 amino acids. This chain's CDR3 is CASSFTGADYSSGQFF. The CDR3 DNA reads as TGTGCCAGCAGCTTCACCGGGGCCGACTATTCTTCTGGGCAGTTCTTC.

This chain links TRBV15 with TRBJ2-2; either TRBD1 or TRBD2 may supply D (5 bases each). Trimming took off 3 bases at V and 4 bases at J, with 6 bases between the two ends. This CDR3 region has 13 residues. Germline V gives CDR1 LNHNV, CDR2 YYDKDF (reference sequence). The CDR3 DNA reads TGTGCCACCAGCAGGAGGGGCACCGGGGAGCTGTTTTTT. This gives the protein CATSRRGTGELFF.

The chain carries TRBV3-1 (or the pseudogene TRBV3-2) and TRBJ1-1; D is undetermined. Germline V gene sequence: CDR1 LGHDT, CDR2 YNNKEL (reference sequence). Trimming shortened V by 1 base and J by 11 bases, and 14 bases separated the two germline ends. The CDR3 runs to 13 residues. The CDR3 region is CASSQAPMGYAFF. In DNA, the CDR3 is TGTGCCAGCAGCCAAGCCCCGATGGGTTATGCTTTCTTT.

The J gene is TRBJ2-1, the V gene TRBV5-1; TRBD2 aligns across 7 bases. The CDR3 covers 13 residues. After removal of 4 bases from V and 4 bases from J, the junction contained 2 bases not matched to a gene. The germline V gene has CDR1 SGHRS and CDR2 YFSETQ. The CDR3 loop is CASSPGGYNEQFF. The CDR3 DNA reads TGCGCCAGCAGCCCCGGGGGGTACAATGAGCAGTTCTTC.

The chain joins TRBV7-6 to TRBJ2-6; weak D call: TRBD2 (5 bases). Trimming pared 2 bases from V and 0 bases from J, leaving 14 bases between. CDR3 length: 18 amino acids. Per the germline V gene, CDR1 is SGHVS and CDR2 is FNYEAQ. This CDR3 reads CASSLPRVGDSGANVLTF. For the CDR3, the DNA is TGTGCCAGCAGCTTACCGCGGGTTGGAGACTCTGGGGCCAACGTCCTGACTTTC.

This clone was counted once. This chain connects TRBV6-5 to TRBJ1-6; 7 bases map to TRBD1. The CDR3 totals 14 residues. CDR1 is MNHEY, CDR2 SVGAGI, per germline. With V trimmed by 10 bases and J by 9 bases, 12 bases remained unmatched. The CDR3 sequence is CATNQGGGGSPLHF. The DNA for the CDR3 is TGTGCCACTAATCAGGGGGGAGGAGGTTCACCCCTCCACTTT.

The chain combines TRBV7-3 with TRBJ1-2, with TRBD1 identical over 7 bases. CDR1 and CDR2 (germline): SGHTA, FQGTGA. The CDR3 loop spans 13 amino acids. V lost 5 bases, J lost 4 bases, and 4 bases stayed unmatched. CDR3 region: CASSDRDSYGYTF. The DNA of the CDR3 is TGTGCCAGCAGCGACCGGGACAGCTATGGCTACACCTTC.

The chain uses TRBV18 and TRBJ1-2, with D tentatively TRBD1 (5 bases). Trimming stripped 1 base from V and 6 bases from J, with 15 bases between. Germline V gene data show CDR1 as KGHSH and CDR2 as LQKENI. CDR3 length equals 15 residues. The CDR3 bases are TGTGCCAGCTCACCACGGGGGAGAGGGTCCGATGGCTACACCTTC. Protein: CASSPRGRGSDGYTF.

V and J are TRBV2 and TRBJ2-7; 7 nucleotides agree with TRBD1. CDR1 and CDR2 from the germline V gene are SNHLY and FYNNEI. The length of the CDR3 is 15 residues. V was clipped by 1 base and J by 0 bases; unmatched bases: 3. DNA of the CDR3: TGTGCCAGCAGTGAAGGAGGGGACAGCTCCTACGAGCAGTACTTC. It encodes CASSEGGDSSYEQYF.

The chain uses TRBV7-2 and TRBJ2-1, with 7 positions matching TRBD2. The CDR3 length is 16 residues. V shed 1 base and J 3 bases; nucleotides not matched to a gene: 6. CDR1 is SGHTA and CDR2 is FQGNSA in the germline V gene. CDR3 DNA: TGTGCCAGCAGCTTAGGGGCGGGGGTCCGCTACAATGAGCAGTTCTTC. It codes for CASSLGAGVRYNEQFF.

V usage is TRBV4-1 and J usage is TRBJ2-3; 11 positions agree with TRBD1. CDR1 and CDR2 (germline): MGHRA, YSYEKL. V lost 4 bases, J lost 8 bases, and 8 bases stayed unmatched. The CDR3 sequence is 15 residues long. DNA for the CDR3: TGCGCCAGCAGCCCGGGGACAGGGGGGGCCCCTACGCAGTATTTT. This encodes CASSPGTGGAPTQYF.

V and J are TRBV19 and TRBJ2-1, with D perhaps being TRBD1 or TRBD2 (5 bases each). Germline CDR1 is LNHDA and CDR2 is SQIVND (reference sequence). The CDR3 is made up of 15 amino acids. V gave up 3 bases and J gave up 4 bases, with 13 bases separating them. Here the CDR3 reads CASSISGPGYNEQFF. CDR3 coding DNA: TGTGCCAGTAGTATTTCGGGACCGGGATACAATGAGCAGTTCTTC.

This clone is a singleton in its sample. The V gene is TRBV6-5, the J gene TRBJ2-7; D tentatively fits TRBD1 or TRBD2 (5 bases each). Per the germline V gene, CDR1 is MNHEY and CDR2 is SVGAGI. Deletions cut 2 bases from V and 4 bases from J, with 18 bases between. This CDR3 spans 16 amino acids. The CDR3 coding sequence is TGTGCCAGCAGTTACCGAGGGGCCGCACCGCCTTACGAGCAGTACTTC. This translates into CASSYRGAAPPYEQYF.

CDR3 residues: CASSWDTSGGRIEQFF. The CDR3 DNA follows: TGTGCCAGCAGCTGGGACACTAGCGGGGGACGAATCGAGCAGTTCTTC. The chain couples TRBV5-5 to TRBJ2-1; 11 nucleotides agree with TRBD2. The germline CDR1 and CDR2 sequences are SGHKS and YYEKEE (reference sequence). The J segment lost 10 bases and the V segment lost 3 bases, leaving 12 bases of the junction unmatched. The CDR3 spans 16 residues.

This sequence joins TRBV20-1 and TRBJ1-3; maybe TRBD1 (5 bases). The CDR3 spans 14 residues. Germline V gene data show CDR1 as DFQATT and CDR2 as SNEGSKA (reference sequence). V lost 3 bases and J lost 3, with 12 bases in between. Written as DNA, the CDR3 is TGCAGTGCTAGTAGCAGGGCGGTTGGAAACACCATATATTTT. Translation gives CSASSRAVGNTIYF.

The V and J genes are TRBV9 and TRBJ2-7; no clear D gene. The CDR3 has 13 amino acids. From germline, CDR1 is SGDLS and CDR2 YYNGEE. V gave up 0 bases and J gave up 2 bases, with 6 bases separating them. The CDR3 here is CASSVDPAYEQYF. The CDR3 coding sequence is TGTGCCAGCAGCGTAGACCCGGCCTACGAGCAGTACTTC.

The chain employs TRBV7-9 and TRBJ2-7; no clear D. V lost 0 bases and J 5 bases, leaving 8 bases between the germline ends. CDR1 is SEHNR, CDR2 FQNEAQ, per germline (reference sequence). The CDR3 consists of 13 residues. The CDR3 nucleotides are TGTGCCAGCAGCTTAGCAGGGTTCCACGAGCAGTACTTC. Translating it yields CASSLAGFHEQYF.